Listed below are T cell receptor beta chains from one sample, sequenced in a study of blood T cell repertoires in COVID-19. The table came from immunoSEQ multiplex PCR; TCRdb's copy has only in-frame clones and leaves some out. Among under 200,000 clones listed, 87% were seen once. Source material: peripheral blood. These receptor sequences come from a man aged 55 to 70 with active or convalescent COVID-19. Each CDR3 is given with its conserved first and last residue. Fields, in order: clone size, J gene, V gene, D gene, CDR3 DNA, CDR3 protein. D genes are given only for firm matches. The size field is filled for only some rows; it gives once, few, many or a size class.

- TRBJ1-4 TRBV3-1/TRBV3-2 TRBD1 TGTGCCAGCAGCCGGCCCGACAGGGGGCTTGAAAAACTGTTTTTT CASSRPDRGLEKLFF
many TRBJ1-1 TRBV25-1 TRBD1 TGTGCCAGCAGTGGCCGGACAGGGCTTGGGAACACTGAAGCTTTCTTT CASSGRTGLGNTEAFF
- TRBJ1-2 TRBV6-5 - TGTGCCAGCAGTACGCCTATCTATGGCTACACCTTC CASSTPIYGYTF
- TRBJ2-4 TRBV18 - TGTGCCAGCTCACCACCGAGCCCCTTGGCCAAAAACATTCAGTACTTC CASSPPSPLAKNIQYF
- TRBJ1-1 TRBV6-2/TRBV6-3 TRBD1 TGTGCCAGCAGTTACTCGAAGGCCAGGGGGTACACTGAAGCTTTCTTT CASSYSKARGYTEAFF
- TRBJ2-5 TRBV5-1 - TGCGCCAGCAGCTTGGATCCGATAGGGGCAGGGCAAGAGACCCAGTACTTC CASSLDPIGAGQETQYF
- TRBJ2-4 TRBV18 TRBD1 TGTGCCAGCTCAAGGGACAGCCATAACCGTTTCATTCAGTACTTC CASSRDSHNRFIQYF
- TRBJ2-3 TRBV29-1 - TGCAGCGTTGAAGCGGGGGGCACAGATACGCAGTATTTT CSVEAGGTDTQYF
- TRBJ1-2 TRBV21-1 - TGTGCCAGCAGCAAAGAGTCGGACAACCTCGGAGCGGAGGGGAATGGCTACACCTTC CASSKESDNLGAEGNGYTF
few TRBJ1-1 TRBV11-1 - TGTGCCAGCAGCTTAGCGCAAGGGGGTAACACTGAAGCTTTCTTT CASSLAQGGNTEAFF
- TRBJ2-5 TRBV5-1 - TGCGCCAGCAGCTCCGCGGAGACCCAGTACTTC CASSSAETQYF
- TRBJ1-1 TRBV7-2 - TGTGCCAGCAGCTTAGTTGGGGGGGGCACTGAAGCTTTCTTT CASSLVGGGTEAFF
- TRBJ2-2 TRBV7-6 TRBD1 TGTGCCAGCAGCTTAGGGCAGGGGGCAAGCACCGGGGAGCTGTTTTTT CASSLGQGASTGELFF
- TRBJ1-5 TRBV6-1 - TGTGCCAGCAGTGAAGGACAGTTTAATCAGCCCCAGCATTTT CASSEGQFNQPQHF
- TRBJ2-1 TRBV7-9 - TGTGCCAGCACCCACGGGTTTCCAAGCAATGAGCAGTTCTTC CASTHGFPSNEQFF
- TRBJ1-6 TRBV19 TRBD1 TGTGCCAGTAGTATACAAAGGCAGGGGGCCCTCCACTTT CASSIQRQGALHF
- TRBJ2-7 TRBV5-1 - TGCGCCAGCAGCTTGGGCCTGACAGCAAACCCGAAGCAGTACTTC CASSLGLTANPKQYF
- TRBJ1-2 TRBV24-1 - TGTGCCACCAGTGATTTAGGAGGGTTCGGCTACACCTTC CATSDLGGFGYTF
- TRBJ1-2 TRBV2 - TGTGCCAGCAGTGAAGTAGAGGAGGGGGGCTACACCTTC CASSEVEEGGYTF
- TRBJ2-3 TRBV27 TRBD2 TGTGCCAGCAGACTAGCGGGCTCCAACACAGATACGCAGTATTTT CASRLAGSNTDTQYF
- TRBJ1-3 TRBV6-5 - TGTGCCAGCGGAGACCTGGACAGAAACACCATATATTTT CASGDLDRNTIYF
- TRBJ1-2 TRBV2 TRBD1 TGTGCCAGCATCGAAGGGGGCGTCGAATATGGCTACACCTTC CASIEGGVEYGYTF
- TRBJ1-2 TRBV5-6 - TGTGCCAGCAGCGTGGACAGAAGGGACATCTATGGCTACACCTTC CASSVDRRDIYGYTF
- TRBJ1-2 TRBV7-3 - TGTGCCAGCAGCTTGGGCCAGAACTATGGCTACACCTTC CASSLGQNYGYTF
- TRBJ2-1 TRBV11-3 - TGTGCCAGCAGGGGGGACTCGAATGTTCTTCTCAGCAATGAGCAGTTCTTC CASRGDSNVLLSNEQFF